The table lists the clone carrying this T cell receptor beta chain with a few counts. 5'RACE with constant-segment primers yielded barcoded, UMI-tagged TCR alpha and TCR beta cDNA libraries. TCRdb re-analysed the 5' RACE reads in MiXCR, keeping a single row per CDR3 protein. The profile shows around 180,000 distinct CDR3 sequences, under 20% of them singletons. Unmatched junction bases numbered 4, after V lost 3 bases and J lost 1 base. The CDR3 spans 14 residues. Germline-derived CDR1 and CDR2 are DFQATT and SNEGSKA (reference sequence). The data derive from a study of T-cell memory formation after mild COVID-19.

This rearrangement joins TRBV20-1 to TRBJ2-7; TRBD1 matches at 9 bases. This clonotype originated in an adult woman who had mild COVID-19 (a few samples of this study predate the infection). Cell type and time point are not known. Sequenced sample: PBMCs or a T cell subset sorted from them (not recorded which). This CDR3 reads CSASDRGDSYEQYF. The CDR3 nucleotides read TGCAGTGCTAGTGACAGGGGGGATTCCTACGAGCAGTACTTC.